This T cell receptor (beta chain) was profiled in a study of post-analysis software for immune sequencing data. The study's findings and limits: Pronounced co-clustering by F measure was evident among identically batched samples. Among four to six TRBV segments more frequent in patients than controls were TRBV5-6, TRBV5-1 and TRBV20-1. Normalized Chao1 diversity was significantly lower in multiple sclerosis patients than in controls.

As for this clonotype: Its antigen remains unknown.

Presence of unique molecular identifiers characterized the TCR beta cDNA libraries. One entry per CDR3 protein, called by TCRdb with MiXCR from the PCR reads. The data hold some 190,000 distinct CDR3 sequences, with approximately 28% observed a single time. CDR3 length: 14 residues. V was shortened by 2 bases and J by 2 bases, with 9 bases between the two germline ends. CDR1 SQVTM and CDR2 ANQGSEA come from the germline V gene. Source material: blood. The clonotype comes from a girl between 2 and 17 years old with multiple sclerosis. This chain joins TRBV29-1 and TRBJ2-2; unclear D gene. CDR3 DNA: TGCAGCGTTGAAAGAGGCGGAAACACCGGGGAGCTGTTTTTT. Amino acid sequence: CSVERGGNTGELFF.